Presented here are 15 T cell receptor beta chains from one specimen sequenced in a study of cytotoxic CD8 clonotypes in ibrutinib-treated CLL. The table came from immunoSEQ multiplex PCR; TCRdb's copy has only in-frame clones and leaves some out. This repertoire shows around 150,000 clones, 70% to 90% found once; its top ten account for 3% to 3.5%. Specimen: PBMCs, collected at disease progression, from a patient treated with ibrutinib. The receptors stem from a human donor with chronic lymphocytic leukemia.

The chain couples TRBV5-4 to TRBJ2-2, with TRBD2 identical over 8 bases. The V gene end was trimmed by 3 bases and the J gene end by 6 bases; junction bases not matched to a gene: 10. In germline, CDR1 is SGHNT, CDR2 YYREEE (reference sequence). The CDR3 runs 16 residues. CDR3 protein: CASSWGSGSGAGELFF. The CDR3 nucleotides are TGTGCCAGCAGCTGGGGGAGCGGGAGCGGGGCCGGGGAGCTGTTTTTT.

The chain has TRBV6-6 and TRBJ1-1; D is possibly TRBD1 (5 bases). The CDR3 loop spans 13 amino acids. Trimming took 8 bases from V and 6 from J, leaving 16 bases between them. Germline assignment: CDR1 MNHNY and CDR2 SVGAGI (reference sequence). Here the CDR3 reads CASLATWGAEAFF. The DNA for the CDR3 is TGTGCCAGCCTAGCTACCTGGGGCGCTGAAGCTTTCTTT.

V is TRBV7-2 and J is TRBJ2-5, with D uncertain. CDR1 SGHTA and CDR2 FQGNSA come from the germline V gene. The CDR3 loop spans 14 amino acids. V gave up 0 bases and J gave up 3 bases, with 8 bases separating them. CDR3 DNA: TGTGCCAGCAGCTTAGCGGGAATCAAAGAGACCCAGTACTTC. Amino acid sequence: CASSLAGIKETQYF.

This clone was detected a few times. The CDR3 nucleotides read TGTGCCAGCAGCCAGGGACAGAGAGCAACTAATGAAAAACTGTTTTTT. Translation gives CASSQGQRATNEKLFF. The chain employs TRBV4-2 and TRBJ1-4; 7 bases fit TRBD1. CDR3 length equals 16 residues. V was clipped by 3 bases and J by 0 bases; unmatched bases: 4. Germline V lookup: CDR1 LGHNA, CDR2 YNFKEQ.

V and J are TRBV4-1 and TRBJ1-4; D may be TRBD1 (6 bases). Trimming took 0 bases from V and 6 from J, leaving 17 bases between them. This CDR3 is built from 17 residues. Per germline, CDR1 MGHRA and CDR2 YSYEKL. The CDR3 here is CASSQDGLRGADEKLFF. CDR3 DNA: TGCGCCAGCAGCCAAGATGGCCTCAGGGGAGCCGATGAAAAACTGTTTTTT.

The chain couples TRBV6-5 to TRBJ1-2; D not certain. Germline CDR1 MNHEY, CDR2 SVGAGI. The CDR3 spans 14 residues. Trimming shortened V by 0 bases and J by 10 bases, and 15 bases separated the two germline ends. In nucleotides, the CDR3 is TGTGCCAGCAGTTACTCGAAAGCCCAAGTTGTCTACACCTTC. It encodes CASSYSKAQVVYTF.

The rearrangement uses TRBV6-5 and TRBJ2-5; no reliable D call. Trimming shortened V by 2 bases and J by 3 bases, and 13 bases separated the two germline ends. The CDR3 sequence is 15 residues long. Germline V gives CDR1 MNHEY, CDR2 SVGAGI. CDR3 region: CASSYTDPTEETQYF. In nucleotides, the CDR3 is TGTGCCAGCAGTTACACCGACCCGACTGAAGAGACCCAGTACTTC.

This chain uses TRBV19 with TRBJ1-2; possibly TRBD1 for D (5 bases). Trimming pared 1 base from V and 2 bases from J, leaving 11 bases between. CDR3 length equals 15 residues. CDR1 LNHDA and CDR2 SQIVND come from the germline V gene (reference sequence). CDR3 DNA sequence: TGTGCCAGTAGTATAGGGGACGATCCCAACTATGGCTACACCTTC. It specifies CASSIGDDPNYGYTF.

The chain carries TRBV10-1 and TRBJ2-7; 9 bases align to TRBD1. There are 13 residues in the CDR3. V lost 5 bases, J lost 7 bases, and 6 bases stayed unmatched. Germline CDR1 and CDR2: WNHNN and SYGVQD (reference sequence). The CDR3 DNA reads TGCGCCAGCAGTTGGGACAGGGTTCGGGAGCAGTACTTC. It is translated as CASSWDRVREQYF.

The chain is built from TRBV7-9 and TRBJ1-4; tentative D call: TRBD1 (5 bases). Germline V lookup: CDR1 SEHNR, CDR2 FQNEAQ (reference sequence). The CDR3 covers 16 residues. Trimming took 9 bases from V and 3 from J, leaving 20 bases between them. CDR3 in DNA: TGTGCCAGTCAAACGAAGTGGGGCAGTCCTAATGAAAAACTGTTTTTT. Its protein product is CASQTKWGSPNEKLFF.

The genes are TRBV29-1 and TRBJ2-6; D might be TRBD1 (5 bases). The CDR3 is 15 residues long. Per the germline V gene, CDR1 is SQVTM and CDR2 is ANQGSEA. Deletions cut 4 bases from V and 9 bases from J, with 19 bases between. The CDR3 region is CSVVEDQGFVNVLTF. The CDR3 nucleotides read TGCAGCGTTGTAGAGGACCAGGGATTTGTCAACGTCCTGACTTTC.

The CDR3 here is CASSPPSGRGRDEQYF. CDR3 bases: TGTGCCAGCTCACCTCCTAGCGGGAGGGGACGGGACGAGCAGTACTTC. The V and J genes are TRBV18 and TRBJ2-7; 12 positions match TRBD2. The CDR3 spans 16 residues. Germline V gene lookup returns CDR1 KGHSH and CDR2 LQKENI. With 3 bases clipped from V and 5 bases from J, the junction kept 8 bases outside the gene matches.

V gene TRBV4-1 combines with J gene TRBJ1-5; D ambiguous. V was shortened by 2 bases and J by 7 bases, with 6 bases between the two germline ends. CDR3 length: 12 residues. The germline gives CDR1 MGHRA, CDR2 YSYEKL. The chain's CDR3 is CASSQPGQPQHF. CDR3 coding DNA: TGCGCCAGCAGCCAACCGGGGCAGCCCCAGCATTTT.

This clone was counted only a few times. The gene calls are TRBV2 and TRBJ2-7, with D possibly matching TRBD2 (6 bases). This CDR3 is built from 14 residues. Per germline, CDR1 SNHLY and CDR2 FYNNEI. Between the trimmed V and J ends, which lost 7 bases and 2 bases, there was a span of 15 bases. As DNA, the CDR3 is TGTGCCAGCATACTCAGGAGGGCCCCCTACGAGCAGTACTTC. This codes for CASILRRAPYEQYF.

The chain employs TRBV2 and TRBJ1-3; weak D call: TRBD1 (5 bases). The CDR3 has 13 residues. V was shortened by 3 bases and J by 8 bases, with 11 bases between the two germline ends. CDR1 and CDR2 (germline): SNHLY, FYNNEI. This CDR3 reads CASSDAGRDTIYF. CDR3 DNA: TGTGCCAGCAGTGACGCGGGGCGGGACACCATATATTTT.